This paragraph reports one T cell receptor (beta chain). Its recognized antigen is unknown. Per-base qualities were not stored, and no clone one base away is much larger. This sample is drawn from a study of long-term antiretroviral therapy in people with HIV (dated by TCRdb to between 2022 and 2023). For the wider study: The earliest samples were collected roughly a decade before the 2015 WHO recommendation for immediate ART, at a time when ART was usually postponed until CD4 counts fell. This retrospective serial study examined whether starting ART and sustained HIV suppression were associated with changes in the composition and diversity of the TRB repertoire in peripheral blood. From some 28 adults with confirmed HIV infection, the cohort provided 150 to 200 cryopreserved PBMC samples, gathered serially across a mean of around 6 years (range 1-12). Of the 30 or so participants with HIV, some 12 were female. No cross-contamination during QIAcube processing was seen in test extractions of a monoclonal T-cell line run alongside 33 polyclonal samples. The full study reports these points: Limited PBMC availability meant only the TCR beta chain was sequenced, without alpha chain pairing. Starting ART was linked to a significant rise in TRB diversity, yet even with long-term ART the diversity remained significantly lower than in transplant donor controls. Because cell numbers in pre-ART samples were limited, unsorted PBMC were profiled instead of sorted CD4+ and CD8+ T cells. Expanded TRB clones identified before ART initiation dominated the repertoire across all time points, though the dominance fluctuated and decreased in many PLHIV after ART. Samples dated from the mid-2000s to the late 2010s, and the ART regimens used may be less effective than current ones. CDR3 length ranges in HIV repertoires were narrower than in controls, and network structure suggested an antigen-experienced repertoire with only a slight naive shift after ART. Inferences about post-ART repertoire changes were limited because no data were available on ART adherence, viral resistance or therapy changes.

The junction shows trimming of 0 bases on V and 3 bases on J, plus 12 bases between the germline ends. CDR1 and CDR2 are drawn from the germline V gene (reference sequence): SGHKS, YYEKEE. From cysteine to phenylalanine, the CDR3 is 15 amino acids long. Left in the record is the CDR3 DNA by itself, 45 bases read in frame from the first base. Participants were included only if at least one PBMC sample before ART initiation and at least two post-ART samples were available. Every participant with HIV received treatment in the United States of America. Cryopreserved samples of about 0.95-10 million PBMC were thawed and washed before DNA extraction. At the time of the earliest PBMC sample, participants with HIV were aged between roughly 23 and 60 years. PBMC samples were contributed by each participant from 1-4 timepoints before ART initiation and 2-8 timepoints after ART initiation, with a median of 7 samples. Serial HIV viral load, CD4+ T-cell count, ART history and demographic data were obtained for every participant. Using a Qiagen kit on a QIAcube, genomic DNA was extracted from unsorted PBMC, with samples processed in batches of 12.

The immunoSEQ hsTCRB v3.0 assay was used at survey level resolution to sequence the TRB variable region. The target sequencing depth for TRB was 40,000-50,000 T-cell genomes per sample. Pooled TRB libraries were sequenced on an Illumina MiSeq with a v3 150-cycle kit. In the paper's pipeline: Analysis of repertoires was carried out in R inside a reproducible Nextflow workflow spanning QC, data transformation and analysis. LymphoSeq2, an R package for AIRR-Seq data exploration, was used to implement custom analyses. A handful of samples that produced fewer than 5000 total TRB sequences were removed, so under 200 HIV repertoires were analyzed. Among the 188 retained HIV repertoires, approximately 57 were collected before ART initiation and about 130 were collected after ART initiation. Repertoires were downsampled to 5000 TRB nucleotide sequences, and summary statistics were averaged over 100 downsampling iterations. The analysis kept only TRB sequences whose CDR3 regions were at least seven amino acids long. Diversity was assessed using a clonality score derived from Shannon entropy and using the Gini coefficient. In repertoire networks, the top 5000 CDR3 amino acid sequences were linked whenever an edit distance of one separated two sequences. GLIPH2 predicted antigen specificity groups and MHC restriction for TRB CDR3 amino acid sequences. To flag known associations with CMV, EBV, HIV or tissue antigens, CDR3 amino acid sequences were compared against VDJdb and McPAS-TCR. Pre-ART, post-ART and control groups were compared with Wilcoxon signed-rank tests and Holm-Bonferroni correction. TCRdb holds this immuneACCESS table with in-frame rearrangements only. Some clones are missing; in checked studies, unresolved V genes explain under half, and the rest has no known cause. For V, J and clone size, that table is used; D and trimming come from the DNA. For this sample the table gives roughly 30,000 clones, of which roughly 84% were detected only once. Roughly 9% of the sample is taken by the ten largest.

The rearrangement joined TRBV5-5 to TRBJ1-1, with a tentative D gene TRBD1 over 5 matching bases. This sample comprised unsorted PBMCs, obtained less than 5 years after starting antiretroviral therapy. This clonotype was sampled from a man in his forties with HIV. The DNA sequence is given as TGTGCCAGCAGCTTGGACCAGGGCGCGGACACTGAAGCTTTCTTT. This yields the protein CASSLDQGADTEAFF.